The 22 T cell receptor beta chains below all came from one sample that was sequenced in a study of blood T cell repertoires in COVID-19. Sequenced by immunoSEQ multiplex PCR; TCRdb stores in-frame clones only, minus some. The sample has roughly 56,000 clones, 80% to 90% seen once. The specimen sequenced was peripheral blood. The receptors derive from a human donor in a cohort sampled during active COVID-19.

This rearrangement joins TRBV6-2 or TRBV6-3 to TRBJ2-7; 11 bases line up with TRBD1. In germline, CDR1 is MNHEY, CDR2 SVGEGT. V lost 0 bases and J lost 0; bases outside the gene matches: 13. The CDR3 runs 20 residues. The CDR3 sequence is CASSYSGQGASGGNSYEQYF. The CDR3 bases are TGTGCCAGCAGTTACTCTGGACAGGGGGCAAGCGGGGGGAACTCCTACGAGCAGTACTTC.

The chain is built from TRBV10-3 and TRBJ1-2, with TRBD1 as a possible D gene (6 bases). The CDR3 loop spans 14 amino acids. V was trimmed by 3 bases and J by 4 bases, leaving 12 bases between them. Germline V gene lookup returns CDR1 ENHRY and CDR2 SYGVKD. The CDR3 spells CAISEQGQGYGYTF. CDR3 nucleotides: TGTGCCATCAGTGAACAGGGCCAAGGCTATGGCTACACCTTC.

The chain is built from TRBV5-1 and TRBJ1-4; perhaps TRBD1 as D (5 bases). The CDR3 covers 15 residues. Trimming pared 0 bases from V and 8 bases from J, leaving 14 bases between. Germline assignment: CDR1 SGHRS and CDR2 YFSETQ. The CDR3, as DNA: TGCGCCAGCAGCTTGGGGGCAGGGCAGAAGGAAAAACTGTTTTTT. It encodes CASSLGAGQKEKLFF.

This clone showed up just once. The chain employs TRBV7-2 and TRBJ2-1; 9 bases map to TRBD2. After removal of 5 bases from V and 4 bases from J, the junction contained 3 bases not matched to a gene. Per germline, CDR1 SGHTA and CDR2 FQGNSA. The CDR3 loop spans 14 amino acids. CDR3 region: CASSPGLAYNEQFF. Written as DNA, the CDR3 is TGTGCCAGCAGCCCGGGACTAGCTTACAATGAGCAGTTCTTC.

The chain joins TRBV18 to TRBJ2-7; tentatively, D is TRBD2 (6 bases). CDR1 and CDR2 (germline): KGHSH, LQKENI. The CDR3 runs to 12 residues. Trimming stripped 2 bases from V and 4 bases from J, with 6 bases between. The CDR3 loop is CASSPGRYEQYF. DNA of the CDR3: TGTGCCAGCTCACCAGGGAGGTACGAGCAGTACTTC.

In this sample, this clone turned up once. The chain recombines TRBV5-4 with TRBJ1-6; D may be TRBD1 (6 bases). CDR1 SGHNT and CDR2 YYREEE come from the germline V gene (reference sequence). CDR3 length: 17 amino acids. Deletions cut 7 bases from V and 1 base from J, with 18 bases between. CDR3 in DNA: TGTGCCAGCGGTCTGAGGGGGGGATTGTCCTATAATTCACCCCTCCACTTT. Residues: CASGLRGGLSYNSPLHF.

The chain couples TRBV5-1 to TRBJ1-2, with D hard to call. The CDR3 consists of 14 residues. V was cut by 6 bases and J by 2 bases, with 14 bases left in between. The V gene's germline CDR1 is SGHRS and CDR2 YFSETQ. The CDR3 sequence: CASTFDLANYGYTF. As DNA, the CDR3 is TGCGCCAGCACTTTTGACTTGGCCAACTATGGCTACACCTTC. Complete variable domain (other parts from reference TRBV5-1 and TRBJ1-2): KAGVTQTPRYLIKTRGQQVTLSCSPISGHRSVSWYQQTPGQGLQFLFEYFSETQRNKGNFPGRFSGRQFSNSRSEMNVSTLELGDSALYLCASTFDLANYGYTFGSGTRLTVV.

The chain combines TRBV19 with TRBJ2-7; the match to TRBD1 covers 10 bases. CDR3 length equals 12 residues. CDR1 is LNHDA, CDR2 SQIVND, per germline (reference sequence). V was clipped by 10 bases and J by 5 bases; unmatched bases: 5. CDR3 coding DNA: TGTGCCACCAGACAGGGGGCGCACGAGCAGTACTTC. This codes for CATRQGAHEQYF.

V is TRBV4-2 and J is TRBJ1-1; the D gene is possibly TRBD1 (6 bases). Germline lookup yields CDR1 LGHNA and CDR2 YNFKEQ. This CDR3 has 16 amino acids. V lost 1 base to trimming and J lost 1 base, with 13 bases between them. The CDR3 DNA reads as TGTGCCAGCAGCCAAGTTTCGGGCAGGGGGAACACTGAAGCTTTCTTT. Protein product: CASSQVSGRGNTEAFF.

This chain joins TRBV27 and TRBJ2-3; TRBD2 matches 7 bases. Germline-derived CDR1 and CDR2 are MNHEY and SMNVEV (reference sequence). V gave up 6 bases and J gave up 2 bases; unmatched junction bases: 8. The CDR3 contains 15 residues. CDR3 sequence: CASSRLAIHTDTQYF. As DNA, the CDR3 is TGTGCCAGCAGCCGACTAGCTATCCACACAGATACGCAGTATTTT.

J is TRBJ2-4 and V is TRBV19; TRBD1 matches at 7 bases. The CDR3 covers 17 residues. The ends lost 6 bases at V and 1 base at J; junction bases unmatched: 12. CDR1 and CDR2 (germline): LNHDA, SQIVND (reference sequence). CDR3 sequence (DNA): TGTGCCAGTAGGGACAACAGGGGTGAGGGGGCCAAAAACATTCAGTACTTC. Its protein product is CASRDNRGEGAKNIQYF.

The genes are TRBV14 and TRBJ1-2; tentative D call: TRBD1 (5 bases). The CDR3 spans 15 residues. Germline V gives CDR1 SGHDN, CDR2 FVKESK. V lost 0 bases and J lost 2, with 10 bases in between. The CDR3 spells CASSQDVQANYGYTF. DNA of the CDR3: TGTGCCAGCAGCCAAGACGTACAGGCCAACTATGGCTACACCTTC. Complete variable domain (other parts from reference TRBV14 and TRBJ1-2): EAGVTQFPSHSVIEKGQTVTLRCDPISGHDNLYWYRRVMGKEIKFLLHFVKESKQDESGMPNNRFLAERTGGTYSTLKVQPAELEDSGVYFCASSQDVQANYGYTFGSGTRLTVV.

The chain links TRBV7-2 to TRBJ1-4, with 8 bases aligning to TRBD1. CDR3 size: 14 residues. The V gene end was trimmed by 2 bases and the J gene end by 7 bases; junction bases not matched to a gene: 3. Germline V lookup: CDR1 SGHTA, CDR2 FQGNSA. The CDR3 loop is CASSLTGGGEKLFF. In DNA form, the CDR3 reads TGTGCCAGCAGCTTAACAGGGGGAGGTGAAAAACTGTTTTTT.

This chain uses TRBV18 with TRBJ2-5, with D possibly being TRBD2 (7 bases). The length of the CDR3 is 17 residues. Trimming stripped 2 bases from V and 2 bases from J, with 18 bases between. The germline CDR1 and CDR2 sequences are KGHSH and LQKENI. The CDR3 loop reads CASSPRGGGRNQETQYF. The CDR3 DNA reads TGTGCCAGCTCACCAAGGGGCGGGGGCCGGAATCAAGAGACCCAGTACTTC.

This chain uses TRBV30 with TRBJ2-5, with 12 bases identical to TRBD2. This CDR3 is 13 amino acids long. V was clipped by 2 bases and J by 12 bases; unmatched bases: 7. Germline CDR1 reads GTSNPN; CDR2 reads SVGIG (reference sequence). CDR3 sequence: CAWSRASGGAEYF. DNA of the CDR3: TGTGCCTGGAGTAGGGCTAGCGGGGGGGCCGAGTACTTC.

In its sample, this clone was seen once. The chain uses TRBV7-9 and TRBJ1-4, with 7 bases fitting TRBD1. The CDR3 spans 15 residues. Germline assignment: CDR1 SEHNR and CDR2 FQNEAQ (reference sequence). V trimming: 1 base; J trimming: 5 bases; junction bases outside the gene matches: 4. The DNA for the CDR3 is TGTGCCAGCAGCTTAGTACAGGGGAAAAATGAAAAACTGTTTTTT. Its translation is CASSLVQGKNEKLFF.

The chain combines TRBV5-1 with TRBJ2-1; D is possibly TRBD1 (5 bases). Trimming took off 2 bases at V and 0 bases at J, with 9 bases between the two ends. The CDR3 extends over 15 amino acids. Germline loops: CDR1 SGHRS, CDR2 YFSETQ. The CDR3 coding sequence is TGCGCCAGCAGCTTCAGGGTTGGCTCCTACAATGAGCAGTTCTTC. Its protein product is CASSFRVGSYNEQFF.

In this sample, this clone turned up a few times. V gene TRBV2 combines with J gene TRBJ2-7, with D perhaps matching TRBD2 (6 bases). The germline V gene has CDR1 SNHLY and CDR2 FYNNEI. Trimming pared 7 bases from V and 7 bases from J, leaving 14 bases between. This CDR3 region has 12 residues. CDR3 coding DNA: TGTGCCAGCATGCCGGATCGGGGGGAGCAGTACTTC. This sequence encodes CASMPDRGEQYF.

The chain couples TRBV27 to TRBJ2-2; TRBD2 is a possible D gene (6 bases). Germline V lookup: CDR1 MNHEY, CDR2 SMNVEV (reference sequence). CDR3 length equals 15 residues. V was clipped by 4 bases and J by 3 bases, with 12 bases between them. DNA for the CDR3: TGTGCCAGCAGTTCTCCGACTAGGTACACCGGGGAGCTGTTTTTT. Its protein is CASSSPTRYTGELFF.

This sequence joins TRBV30 and TRBJ2-5, with no clear D. The germline V and J ends were trimmed by 4 bases and 5 bases, with 23 bases remaining between them. Germline loops: CDR1 GTSNPN, CDR2 SVGIG (reference sequence). CDR3 length equals 16 residues. The DNA of the CDR3 is TGTGCCTGGAACCTCATACGCTCCGAAATGAGGGAGACCCAGTACTTC. Amino acid sequence: CAWNLIRSEMRETQYF.

This chain joins TRBV6-6 and TRBJ1-5; D is ambiguous. Germline values: CDR1 MNHNY, CDR2 SVGAGI (reference sequence). V was pared by 2 bases and J by 2 bases, with 10 bases between. CDR3 length: 15 residues. Here the CDR3 reads CASSYVGSGNQPQHF. Here the CDR3 DNA reads TGTGCCAGCAGTTACGTGGGCAGTGGCAATCAGCCCCAGCATTTT.

The gene calls are TRBV7-9 and TRBJ1-1, with D possibly matching TRBD1 (5 bases). The CDR3 contains 15 residues. The germline gives CDR1 SEHNR, CDR2 FQNEAQ (reference sequence). With 0 bases removed from V and 4 bases from J, the gap between germline ends came to 12 bases. CDR3 amino acids: CASSLAKGVSTEAFF. Written as DNA, the CDR3 is TGTGCCAGCAGCTTAGCAAAAGGGGTTAGCACTGAAGCTTTCTTT.